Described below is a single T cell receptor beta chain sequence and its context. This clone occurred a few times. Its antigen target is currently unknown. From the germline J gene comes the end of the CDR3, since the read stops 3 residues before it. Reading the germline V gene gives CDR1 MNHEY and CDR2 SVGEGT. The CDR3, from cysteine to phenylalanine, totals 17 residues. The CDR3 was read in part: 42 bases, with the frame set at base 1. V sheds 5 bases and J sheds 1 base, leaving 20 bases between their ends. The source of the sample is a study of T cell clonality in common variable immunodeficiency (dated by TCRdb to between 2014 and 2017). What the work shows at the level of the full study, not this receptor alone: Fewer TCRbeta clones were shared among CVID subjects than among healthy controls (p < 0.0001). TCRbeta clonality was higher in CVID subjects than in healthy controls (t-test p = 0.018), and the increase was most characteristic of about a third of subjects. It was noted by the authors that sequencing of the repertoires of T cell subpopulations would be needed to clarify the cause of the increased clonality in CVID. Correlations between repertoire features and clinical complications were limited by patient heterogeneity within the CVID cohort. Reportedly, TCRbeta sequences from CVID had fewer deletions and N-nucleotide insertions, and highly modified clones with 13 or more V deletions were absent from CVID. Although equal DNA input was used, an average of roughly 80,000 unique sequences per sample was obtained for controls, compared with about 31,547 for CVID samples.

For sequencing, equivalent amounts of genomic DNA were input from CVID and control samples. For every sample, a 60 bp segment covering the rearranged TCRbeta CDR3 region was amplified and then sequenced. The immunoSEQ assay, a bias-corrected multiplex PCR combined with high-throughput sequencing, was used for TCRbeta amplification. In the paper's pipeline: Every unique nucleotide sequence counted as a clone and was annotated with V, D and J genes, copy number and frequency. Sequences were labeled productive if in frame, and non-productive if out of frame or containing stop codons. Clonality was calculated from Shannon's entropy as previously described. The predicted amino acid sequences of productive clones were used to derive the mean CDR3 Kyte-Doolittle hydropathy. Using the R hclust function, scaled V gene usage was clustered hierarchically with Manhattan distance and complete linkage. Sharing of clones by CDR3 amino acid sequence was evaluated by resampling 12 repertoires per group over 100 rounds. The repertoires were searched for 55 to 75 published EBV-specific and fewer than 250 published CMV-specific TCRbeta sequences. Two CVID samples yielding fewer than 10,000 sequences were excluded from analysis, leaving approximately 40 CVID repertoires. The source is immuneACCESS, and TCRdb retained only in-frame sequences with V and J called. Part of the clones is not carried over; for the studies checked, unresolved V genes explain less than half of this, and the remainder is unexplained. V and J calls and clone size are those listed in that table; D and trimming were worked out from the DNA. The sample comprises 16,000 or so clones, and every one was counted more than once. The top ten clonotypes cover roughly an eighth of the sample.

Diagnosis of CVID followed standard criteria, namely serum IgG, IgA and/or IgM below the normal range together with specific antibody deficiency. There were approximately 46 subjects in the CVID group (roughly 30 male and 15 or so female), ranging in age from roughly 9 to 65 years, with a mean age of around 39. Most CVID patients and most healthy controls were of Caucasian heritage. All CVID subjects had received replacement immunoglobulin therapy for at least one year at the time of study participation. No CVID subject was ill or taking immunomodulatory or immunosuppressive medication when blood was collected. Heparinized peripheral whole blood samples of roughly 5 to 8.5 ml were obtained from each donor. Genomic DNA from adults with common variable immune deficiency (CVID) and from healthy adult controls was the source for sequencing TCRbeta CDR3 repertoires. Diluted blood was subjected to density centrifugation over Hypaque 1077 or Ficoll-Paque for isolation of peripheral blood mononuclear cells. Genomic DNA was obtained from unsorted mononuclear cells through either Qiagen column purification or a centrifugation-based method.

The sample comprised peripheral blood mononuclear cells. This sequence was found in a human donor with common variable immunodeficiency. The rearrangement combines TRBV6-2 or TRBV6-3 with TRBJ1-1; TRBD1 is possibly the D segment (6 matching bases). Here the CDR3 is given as CASSPTGYDRRNTEAFF. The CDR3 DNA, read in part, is TGTGCCAGCAGTCCTACGGGGTACGACAGGAGGAACACTGAA.